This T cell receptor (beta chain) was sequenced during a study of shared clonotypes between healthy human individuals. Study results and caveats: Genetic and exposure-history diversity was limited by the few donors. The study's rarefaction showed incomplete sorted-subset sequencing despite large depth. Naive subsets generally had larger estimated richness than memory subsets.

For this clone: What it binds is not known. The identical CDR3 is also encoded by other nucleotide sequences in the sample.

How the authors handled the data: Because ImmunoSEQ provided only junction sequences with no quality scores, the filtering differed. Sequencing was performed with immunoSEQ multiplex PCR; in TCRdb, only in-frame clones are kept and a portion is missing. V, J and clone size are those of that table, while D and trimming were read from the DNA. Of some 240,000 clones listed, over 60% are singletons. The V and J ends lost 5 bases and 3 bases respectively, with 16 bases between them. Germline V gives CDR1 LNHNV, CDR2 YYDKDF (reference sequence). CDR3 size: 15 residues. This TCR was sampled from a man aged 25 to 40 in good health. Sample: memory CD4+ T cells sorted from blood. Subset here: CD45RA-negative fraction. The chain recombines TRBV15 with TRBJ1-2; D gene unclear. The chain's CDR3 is CATSPDPSSDYGYTF. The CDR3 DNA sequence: TGTGCCACCAGCCCCGACCCTAGCAGCGACTATGGCTACACCTTC.